This TCR beta chain was sequenced during a study of T cells expressing NK-cell markers (dated by TCRdb to 2020 to 2021). The study in broad terms: Eight donors provided sorted CD3+CD56+NKG2C+, CD3+CD56+NKG2C- and CD3+CD56-NKG2C+ T-cell subsets, whose TCR beta-chain repertoires were profiled. Of the eight sequenced donors, seven were found to be HCMV-seropositive and one was found to be HCMV-seronegative. Randomly selected healthy volunteers, three men and five women, were used as the eight sequenced donors. Libraries were sequenced as 2 x 150 bp reads on Illumina HiSeq 2000/2500, MiSeq or NextSeq. General findings and caveats noted by the study authors: In over 5 donors, the dominant CD3+CD56+NKG2C+ clonotypes were among the top 10 CD8+ clonotypes and accounted for about 1.0-7.5% of CD8+ T cells. Whether the expanded NKG2C-expressing T cell clones were specific for HCMV antigens was left unclear. Those dominant clonotypes were again the most abundant among CD3+CD56-NKG2C+ cells in four donors, at roughly 25-65%.

A commercial ELISA kit detecting HCMV-specific IgG in serum was used to determine HCMV serostatus. Peripheral blood mononuclear cells were isolated from blood by Ficoll density gradient centrifugation. Sequencing was performed on an Illumina HiSeq 2000. 5'RACE template switching, by which a universal primer site and unique molecular identifiers were added, was used to make TCR beta cDNA libraries. Priming for cDNA synthesis came from the TCR beta constant segment, and two successive PCR amplification steps followed. In the paper's pipeline: MIGEC handled demultiplexing of the reads and grouping by UMI, while MiTCR was used to assemble and quantify clonotypes. To exclude erroneous sequences, only TCR cDNA sequences supported by at least two reads were retained. The tcR package was used for downstream repertoire analysis, and clonotypes were matched across fractions by CDR3 nucleotide sequence plus V segment. VDJmatch was used to annotate antigen specificity against VDJdb, with one amino acid substitution allowed in CDR3. Following TCRdb reprocessing, every CDR3 protein sequence forms one entry, and DNA is not provided. TCRdb, rather than the study authors, made the V and J calls. The table for this sample lists roughly 420,000 distinct CDR3 sequences. Clones ranked in the top ten supply approximately 6.8% of the sample.

Comments on this clonotype: What this receptor recognizes is not known.

The CDR3, cysteine through phenylalanine, is 15 amino acids long. No coding sequence is recorded. Reading the germline V gene gives CDR1 SGHAT and CDR2 FQNNGV. The specimen was blood T cells: a sorted CD56 or NKG2C T cell subset, CD4+ or CD8+ T cells, or bulk PBMC T cells (not recorded which). This sequence was found in a woman between 18 and 75 years old in good health. Recombination linked TRBV11-2 to TRBJ2-2; the D gene TCRdb calls, TRBD1, cannot be checked with no DNA. The CDR3 corresponds to CASSPNRGRAGELFF.